The next 10 T cell receptor beta chains were all read from a single sample in a study of T-cell memory formation after mild COVID-19. Via MiXCR, TCRdb re-called the 5' RACE reads, giving one row per CDR3 protein. The table lists around 500,000 distinct CDR3 sequences, over 15% of them singletons. Sequencing was performed on PBMCs or a T cell subset sorted from them (not recorded which). These receptors came from an adult woman who had mild COVID-19 (a few samples of this study predate the infection). Cell type and time point are not known.

This clonotype was recorded many times. The V gene is TRBV27, the J gene TRBJ2-3; 12 nucleotides match TRBD1. Per germline, CDR1 MNHEY and CDR2 SMNVEV (reference sequence). This CDR3 spans 17 amino acids. With V trimmed by 2 bases and J by 3 bases, 6 bases remained unmatched. The CDR3 DNA follows: TGTGCCAGCAGTTTAGGGGACAGGGGGCGCGGTACAGATACGCAGTATTTT. Encoded protein: CASSLGDRGRGTDTQYF.

This chain links TRBV6-1 with TRBJ2-7; TRBD2 matches 9 bases. V was clipped by 6 bases and J by 0 bases; unmatched bases: 6. Germline CDR1 is MNHNS and CDR2 is SASEGT. The CDR3 has 15 residues. In DNA, the CDR3 is TGTGCCAGCAGCACGACTAGCGGAGGCTCCTACGAGCAGTACTTC. Protein sequence: CASSTTSGGSYEQYF.

This chain joins TRBV7-9 and TRBJ2-2; D perhaps matches TRBD2 (6 bases). This CDR3 is 17 amino acids long. The germline V and J ends were trimmed by 4 bases and 6 bases, with 21 bases remaining between them. Germline values: CDR1 SEHNR, CDR2 FQNEAQ (reference sequence). The CDR3 DNA is TGTGCCAGCAGCTCAGAGGCAGCGGGTACAATACCCGGGGAGCTGTTTTTT. This sequence encodes CASSSEAAGTIPGELFF.

The genes are TRBV14 and TRBJ2-5; 12 positions agree with TRBD2. J was trimmed by 5 bases and V by 0 bases; bases with no gene match: 10. CDR1 SGHDN and CDR2 FVKESK come from the germline V gene. This CDR3 has 18 amino acids. CDR3: CASSQEGPTSGSGETQYF. CDR3 nucleotide sequence: TGTGCCAGCAGCCAAGAAGGGCCGACTAGCGGGAGCGGCGAGACCCAGTACTTC. The variable domain in full, completed from reference TRBV14 and TRBJ2-5, reads EAGVTQFPSHSVIEKGQTVTLRCDPISGHDNLYWYRRVMGKEIKFLLHFVKESKQDESGMPNNRFLAERTGGTYSTLKVQPAELEDSGVYFCASSQEGPTSGSGETQYFGPGTRLLVL.

V gene TRBV7-6 combines with J gene TRBJ2-2; D might be TRBD2 (6 bases). The CDR3 contains 16 residues. With 5 bases removed from V and 0 bases from J, the gap between germline ends came to 13 bases. Germline CDR1 SGHVS, CDR2 FNYEAQ. In DNA, the CDR3 is TGTGCCAGCAGCCCGGGGACTCTCGCGAACACCGGGGAGCTGTTTTTT. It yields the protein CASSPGTLANTGELFF.

This clonotype appeared a few times. The rearrangement uses TRBV20-1 and TRBJ1-5; TRBD1 matches 9 bases. Germline CDR1 and CDR2: DFQATT and SNEGSKA (reference sequence). The CDR3 runs 14 residues. V shed 7 bases, J shed 7 bases, and the junction held 11 bases outside the gene matches. CDR3 DNA sequence: TGCAGTGTACACGGGGACAGGGCGGGCCAGCCCCAGCATTTT. As protein: CSVHGDRAGQPQHF.

The chain has TRBV6-2 or TRBV6-3 and TRBJ2-7; 8 positions match TRBD1. The germline V gene encodes CDR1 MNHEY and CDR2 SVGEGT. The CDR3 contains 12 residues. With 5 bases clipped from V and 7 bases from J, the junction kept 4 bases outside the gene matches. The CDR3 region has the DNA TGTGCCAGCAGTCCAAGACAGGGGGAGCAGTACTTC. Translated: CASSPRQGEQYF.

CDR3 sequence reads: CATSDGGGQGWDTQYF. DNA of the CDR3: TGTGCCACCAGTGACGGTGGGGGACAGGGATGGGATACGCAGTATTTT. This sequence joins TRBV24-1 and TRBJ2-3, with 9 bases matching TRBD1. J gave up 6 bases and V 4 bases, and 10 bases lay outside the gene matches. The length of the CDR3 is 16 residues. The germline V gene encodes CDR1 KGHDR and CDR2 SFDVKD.

Only one count was recorded for this clonotype. The V gene is TRBV25-1, the J gene TRBJ2-5; 14 positions match TRBD2. Germline loops: CDR1 MGHDK, CDR2 SYGVNS. Trimming removed 2 bases from V and 4 bases from J; junction bases left unmatched: 12. CDR3 length: 19 residues. The CDR3 region is CASSELRGTSGRSAETQYF. CDR3 bases: TGTGCCAGCAGTGAACTGAGAGGGACTAGCGGGAGATCAGCAGAGACCCAGTACTTC.

This clonotype was observed a few times. The V gene is TRBV7-9, the J gene TRBJ2-1; D is possibly TRBD2 (6 bases). CDR1 is SEHNR, CDR2 FQNEAQ, per germline (reference sequence). The CDR3 loop spans 13 amino acids. The V and J ends lost 11 bases and 4 bases respectively, with 15 bases between them. The DNA of the CDR3 is TGTGCCCTGCCTGCGGGGAGTTACAATGAGCAGTTCTTC. It codes for CALPAGSYNEQFF.